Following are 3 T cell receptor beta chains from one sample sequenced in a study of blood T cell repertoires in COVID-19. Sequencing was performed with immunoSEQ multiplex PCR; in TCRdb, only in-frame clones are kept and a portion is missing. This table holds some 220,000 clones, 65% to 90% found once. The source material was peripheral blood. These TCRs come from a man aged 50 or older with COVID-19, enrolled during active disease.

CDR3 protein: CASRDRQGGREKLFF. As DNA, the CDR3 is TGCGCCAGCAGGGATAGACAGGGAGGAAGGGAAAAACTGTTTTTT. J is TRBJ1-4 and V is TRBV5-1, with 7 nucleotides matching TRBD1. Per germline, CDR1 SGHRS and CDR2 YFSETQ. The CDR3 length is 15 residues. V gave up 5 bases and J gave up 8 bases; unmatched junction bases: 12.

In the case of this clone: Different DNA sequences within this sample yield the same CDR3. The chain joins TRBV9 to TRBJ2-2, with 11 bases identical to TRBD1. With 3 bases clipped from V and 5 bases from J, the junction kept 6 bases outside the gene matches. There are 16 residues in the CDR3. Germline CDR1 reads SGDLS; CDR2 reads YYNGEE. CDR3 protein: CASSESGTGGTGELFF. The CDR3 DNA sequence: TGTGCCAGCAGCGAATCCGGGACAGGGGGGACCGGGGAGCTGTTTTTT.

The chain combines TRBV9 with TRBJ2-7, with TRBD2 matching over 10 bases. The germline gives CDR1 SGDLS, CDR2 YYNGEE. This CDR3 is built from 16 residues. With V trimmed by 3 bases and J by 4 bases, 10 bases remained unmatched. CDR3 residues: CASSGGVAGGQYEQYF. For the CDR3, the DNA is TGTGCCAGCAGCGGAGGGGTAGCGGGGGGCCAATACGAGCAGTACTTC.